A selection of T cell receptor beta chains follows, all from one sample in a study of blood T cell repertoires in COVID-19. Profiling relied on immunoSEQ multiplex PCR, and the TCRdb table lists in-frame clones only, not all of them. The repertoire holds 78,000 or so clones, approximately 83% seen once, with 9% to 10% in the top ten. The sample taken for sequencing was peripheral blood. The receptor source for this set is a human donor in a cohort sampled during active COVID-19. The CDR3 runs from the conserved cysteine through the conserved F or W. The order of the fields is J gene, D gene, V gene, clone size, CDR3 protein, CDR3 DNA. D genes are given only for firm matches. Size is stated for part of the rows, as once, few or many counts, or as a class when the clone is expanded.

>TRBJ2-5|.|TRBV2|.
CASSGDTFPQYF
TGTGCCAGCAGTGGGGACACCTTCCCCCAGTACTTC
>TRBJ2-1|TRBD2|TRBV29-1|.
CSVDRTSGRFSYNEQFF
TGCAGCGTTGATAGGACTAGCGGGAGGTTTTCCTACAATGAGCAGTTCTTC
>TRBJ2-7|TRBD1|TRBV3-1/TRBV3-2|few
CASSPRDRVHEQYF
TGTGCCAGCAGCCCCAGGGACAGGGTCCACGAGCAGTACTTC
>TRBJ2-1|TRBD2|TRBV6-5|.
CASRGTRDEQFF
TGTGCCAGCAGGGGGACTAGGGATGAGCAGTTCTTC
>TRBJ1-1|TRBD1|TRBV19|.
CASSRLTGLNTEAFF
TGTGCCAGTAGTAGACTGACAGGGTTGAACACTGAAGCTTTCTTT
>TRBJ1-3|.|TRBV19|.
CASTAGRYSGNTIYF
TGTGCCAGTACCGCGGGACGGTACTCTGGAAACACCATATATTTT
>TRBJ2-7|TRBD2|TRBV30|.
CAWSVQGGLAGYEQYF
TGTGCCTGGAGTGTCCAAGGGGGACTAGCGGGTTACGAGCAGTACTTC
>TRBJ2-3|.|TRBV27|.
CASSLGGTSTDTQYF
TGTGCCAGCAGTTTAGGCGGTACTAGCACAGATACGCAGTATTTT
>TRBJ1-1|.|TRBV9|.
CASSVVPNREAFF
TGTGCCAGCAGCGTAGTACCAAACAGAGAAGCTTTCTTT
>TRBJ1-6|.|TRBV28|.
CASSLAGLSNSPLHF
TGTGCCAGCAGTTTAGCGGGGCTTAGTAATTCACCCCTCCACTTT
>TRBJ2-1|.|TRBV11-3|.
CASSFSYPNGYNEQFF
TGTGCCAGCAGCTTTAGCTATCCCAATGGGTACAATGAGCAGTTCTTC
>TRBJ2-7|TRBD1|TRBV27|once
CASSLLGQGYEQYF
TGTGCCAGCAGTTTACTCGGACAGGGGTACGAGCAGTACTTC
>TRBJ2-7|.|TRBV28|few
CASSSSLAPPYEQYF
TGTGCCAGCAGTTCTTCCTTGGCCCCCCCATACGAGCAGTACTTC
>TRBJ2-1|TRBD2|TRBV18|.
CASSPTSGGAYEQFF
TGTGCCAGCTCACCTACTAGCGGGGGGGCATATGAGCAGTTCTTC
>TRBJ2-7|TRBD1|TRBV28|.
CASSPPGQTYEQYF
TGTGCCAGCAGTCCACCGGGACAGACCTACGAGCAGTACTTC
>TRBJ2-3|TRBD2|TRBV20-1|.
CSASRGSSGSSDTQYF
TGCAGTGCTAGTAGGGGATCTAGCGGGAGTAGCGATACGCAGTATTTT
>TRBJ1-1|.|TRBV10-1|.
CASRGGSGATEAFF
TGCGCCAGCCGGGGTGGCTCAGGGGCCACTGAAGCTTTCTTT
>TRBJ2-5|.|TRBV12-5|.
CASGPGTPGETQYF
TGTGCTAGTGGTCCCGGGACACCAGGGGAGACCCAGTACTTC
>TRBJ2-2|TRBD2|TRBV9|few
CARNLAGGHTGELFF
TGTGCCAGGAATTTAGCGGGAGGTCACACCGGGGAGCTGTTTTTT
>TRBJ2-2|.|TRBV5-5|.
CASSHAPPADTGELFF
TGTGCCAGCTCCCACGCTCCCCCAGCGGACACCGGGGAGCTGTTTTTT
>TRBJ2-5|.|TRBV27|few
CASSFGGQLGTQYF
TGTGCCAGCAGTTTTGGAGGGCAGCTCGGGACCCAGTACTTC
>TRBJ2-1|.|TRBV7-3|.
CASGGAPYNEQFF
TGTGCCAGCGGGGGGGCCCCCTACAATGAGCAGTTCTTC
>TRBJ1-4|TRBD1|TRBV19|few
CASSSTGEKLFF
TGTGCCAGTAGTTCGACAGGGGAAAAACTGTTTTTT
>TRBJ2-7|TRBD1|TRBV30|.
CAWSVGQGVYYEQYF
TGTGCCTGGAGTGTGGGACAGGGTGTTTACTACGAGCAGTACTTC
>TRBJ2-7|TRBD1|TRBV28|.
CASSRRGQGGNEQYF
TGTGCCAGCAGCAGGAGGGGACAGGGCGGTAACGAGCAGTACTTC
>TRBJ1-6|TRBD1|TRBV5-6|.
CATKPGGGVGSPLHF
TGTGCCACAAAACCAGGGGGCGGGGTTGGATCACCCCTCCACTTT
>TRBJ2-7|TRBD1|TRBV5-6|.
CASSLVPGQGRYEQYF
TGTGCCAGCAGCTTGGTCCCGGGACAGGGTCGGTACGAGCAGTACTTC
>TRBJ2-1|TRBD2|TRBV5-4|.
CASSLGTSRAYNEQFF
TGTGCCAGCAGCTTAGGGACTAGCAGGGCCTACAATGAGCAGTTCTTC
>TRBJ2-1|TRBD2|TRBV5-1|.
CASSLGASGYNEQFF
TGCGCCAGCAGCCTTGGGGCTAGCGGCTACAATGAGCAGTTCTTC
>TRBJ2-2|.|TRBV30|once
CAWNSNTGELFF
TGTGCCTGGAATAGCAACACCGGGGAGCTGTTTTTT
>TRBJ2-2|TRBD1|TRBV19|.
CASNRDRDSGELFF
TGTGCCAGTAACCGGGACAGGGACTCCGGGGAGCTGTTTTTT
>TRBJ1-2|TRBD1|TRBV2|.
CASSPDRGTGYTF
TGTGCCAGCAGCCCGGACAGGGGTACTGGCTACACCTTC
>TRBJ1-5|.|TRBV28|.
CASSPGRYRNQPQHF
TGTGCCAGCAGCCCAGGTCGGTATCGCAATCAGCCCCAGCATTTT